The rows below give T cell receptor beta chains drawn from one sample of a study of OX40 agonist ivuxolimab in advanced cancers. The data were produced by immunoSEQ multiplex PCR, yet TCRdb's version contains in-frame clones alone and is incomplete. The repertoire holds approximately 74,000 clones, 90% seen once, with around 0.51% in the top ten. This sample comprised CD4+ or CD8+ T cells sorted from blood, obtained in a trial of the OX40 agonist ivuxolimab. Source of these receptors: an adult with an advanced solid tumor such as melanoma, head and neck, liver or kidney cancer. Both conserved end residues are part of each CDR3. D genes are given only for firm matches. Size tells how often a clone was seen (once, few, many) or the class of an expanded clone, and some rows leave it out.

D: NA
J: TRBJ2-5
V: TRBV28
size: NA
DNA: TGTGCCAGCAGCCCTTTGACGCAGGAGACCCAGTACTTC
CDR3: CASSPLTQETQYF

D: TRBD2
J: TRBJ2-2
V: TRBV13
size: NA
DNA: TGTGCCAGCATTAAAAAGGGACTAGCGGCGAACACCGGGGAGCTGTTTTTT
CDR3: CASIKKGLAANTGELFF

D: TRBD2
J: TRBJ2-2
V: TRBV4-3
size: NA
DNA: TGCGCCAGCAGCCAACGGACCGGGGGGAGATGGAACACCGGGGAGCTGTTTTTT
CDR3: CASSQRTGGRWNTGELFF

D: TRBD1
J: TRBJ1-3
V: TRBV9
size: NA
DNA: TGTGCCAGCAGCGTTAGACAGGGCCTCTCTGGAAACACCATATATTTT
CDR3: CASSVRQGLSGNTIYF

D: TRBD1
J: TRBJ2-1
V: TRBV25-1
size: NA
DNA: TGTGCCAGCACTCCCACAGGGGGCTACAATGAGCAGTTCTTC
CDR3: CASTPTGGYNEQFF

D: NA
J: TRBJ2-7
V: TRBV18
size: once
DNA: TGTGCCAGCTCAAGTAACAGTGGCGAGCAGTACTTC
CDR3: CASSSNSGEQYF

D: NA
J: TRBJ1-1
V: TRBV19
size: NA
DNA: TGTGCCAGTAGTATAGGAAGGGCTCGTGGCACTGAAGCTTTCTTT
CDR3: CASSIGRARGTEAFF

D: TRBD1
J: TRBJ2-7
V: TRBV19
size: NA
DNA: TGTGCCAGTAGTATAGAAGACAGGGGAATAAATGTGGACGAGCAGTACTTC
CDR3: CASSIEDRGINVDEQYF

D: NA
J: TRBJ2-3
V: TRBV6-1
size: NA
DNA: TGTGCCAGCAGCCCCGAGGCGGGATTCACAGATACGCAGTATTTT
CDR3: CASSPEAGFTDTQYF

D: NA
J: TRBJ2-7
V: TRBV7-2
size: NA
DNA: TGTGCCAGCAGCCTCGTGGGACCCTACGAGCAGTACTTC
CDR3: CASSLVGPYEQYF

D: TRBD1
J: TRBJ1-1
V: TRBV2
size: NA
DNA: TGTGCCAGCAGCCTGGGACAGCTTTACACTGAAGCTTTCTTT
CDR3: CASSLGQLYTEAFF

D: NA
J: TRBJ1-5
V: TRBV6-5
size: NA
DNA: TGTGCCAGCAGGATCAATCAGCCCCAGCATTTT
CDR3: CASRINQPQHF

D: NA
J: TRBJ2-7
V: TRBV27
size: NA
DNA: TGTGCCAGCAGTTTAGGCCCGGGCGCCTACGAGCAGTACTTC
CDR3: CASSLGPGAYEQYF

D: NA
J: TRBJ2-7
V: TRBV2
size: NA
DNA: TGTGCCAGCACGTTCGCCTACGAGCAGTACTTC
CDR3: CASTFAYEQYF

D: TRBD2
J: TRBJ2-1
V: TRBV11-2
size: NA
DNA: TGTGCCAGCAGCCCTAGCGGGACGAACAATGAGCAGTTCTTC
CDR3: CASSPSGTNNEQFF

D: TRBD1
J: TRBJ1-2
V: TRBV5-1
size: once
DNA: TGCGCCAGCAGTTCCGGGACAGTACGTGACTACACCTTC
CDR3: CASSSGTVRDYTF

D: NA
J: TRBJ2-2
V: TRBV7-5
size: NA
DNA: TGTGCCAGAAGCTTGGAGCGGGGGGCTTATATCGGGGAGCTGTTTTTT
CDR3: CARSLERGAYIGELFF

D: NA
J: TRBJ1-5
V: TRBV7-2
size: NA
DNA: TGTGCCAGCAGAGCTAACAGGGACAATCAGCCCCAGCATTTT
CDR3: CASRANRDNQPQHF

D: NA
J: TRBJ2-7
V: TRBV6-4
size: NA
DNA: TGTGCCAGCAGACCGAGGGGGTTCCCCTACGAGCAGTACTTC
CDR3: CASRPRGFPYEQYF

D: TRBD1
J: TRBJ2-2
V: TRBV18
size: NA
DNA: TGTGCCAGCTCACCACCGTCCAGGGGGCCTGCGAACACCGGGGAGCTGTTTTTT
CDR3: CASSPPSRGPANTGELFF

D: NA
J: TRBJ2-3
V: TRBV20-1
size: NA
DNA: TGCAGTGTGGGTGCCCAAGATACGCAGTATTTT
CDR3: CSVGAQDTQYF

D: NA
J: TRBJ1-2
V: TRBV25-1
size: NA
DNA: TGTGCCAGCAGAACAGGGCCCGGGGTTGGCTACACCTTC
CDR3: CASRTGPGVGYTF

D: NA
J: TRBJ2-5
V: TRBV7-2
size: NA
DNA: TGTGCCAGCACCGAGGGGATGCGTGTTGAGACCCAGTACTTC
CDR3: CASTEGMRVETQYF

D: TRBD1
J: TRBJ1-1
V: TRBV5-8
size: NA
DNA: TGTGCCAGCAGCTTGGACATTGGGACAGCGAACACTGAAGCTTTCTTT
CDR3: CASSLDIGTANTEAFF

D: NA
J: TRBJ2-3
V: TRBV6-1
size: NA
DNA: TGTGCCAGCAGTGAATTCCACGGGGACACAGATACGCAGTATTTT
CDR3: CASSEFHGDTDTQYF

D: NA
J: TRBJ2-7
V: TRBV9
size: NA
DNA: TGTGCCAGCAGCCCGCTGACGGGACTCCACGAGCAGTACTTC
CDR3: CASSPLTGLHEQYF

D: NA
J: TRBJ1-1
V: TRBV15
size: NA
DNA: TGTGCCACCAGCAGCCTGTTCAGGACGGCTACTGCTTTCTTT
CDR3: CATSSLFRTATAFF

D: NA
J: TRBJ2-1
V: TRBV7-3
size: NA
DNA: TGTGCCAGCAGCTTAAGTGGGAATGAGCAGTTCTTC
CDR3: CASSLSGNEQFF

D: NA
J: TRBJ2-7
V: TRBV10-1
size: few
DNA: TGCGCCAGCAGTGGACGGGAGCCGTACGAGCAGTACTTC
CDR3: CASSGREPYEQYF

D: TRBD1
J: TRBJ1-6
V: TRBV30
size: NA
DNA: TGTGCCTGGAAGCCGAACAGGGGACCCCTCCACTTT
CDR3: CAWKPNRGPLHF

D: NA
J: TRBJ2-7
V: TRBV6-6
size: NA
DNA: TGTGCCAGCAGTCGGGGACAACCCGAGCAGTACTTC
CDR3: CASSRGQPEQYF

D: NA
J: TRBJ2-1
V: TRBV4-2
size: NA
DNA: TGTGCCAGCAGCCAAGACGAGGAGGGGAATGAGCAGTTCTTC
CDR3: CASSQDEEGNEQFF

D: NA
J: TRBJ2-1
V: TRBV19
size: NA
DNA: TGTGCCAGTACTCCAGGGGGGAATTACAATGAGCAGTTCTTC
CDR3: CASTPGGNYNEQFF

D: NA
J: TRBJ1-5
V: TRBV19
size: NA
DNA: TGTGCCAGTAGTAGGGATCCGGGACACCTGCATTTT
CDR3: CASSRDPGHLHF

D: NA
J: TRBJ1-1
V: TRBV5-4
size: NA
DNA: TGTGCCAGCAGCTTGGGCGGGGCAGGGTCAATGAACACTGAAGCTTTCTTT
CDR3: CASSLGGAGSMNTEAFF

D: TRBD1
J: TRBJ2-5
V: TRBV29-1
size: NA
DNA: TGCAGCGTTGGTAAACAGGGGGGCAAGACCCAGTACTTC
CDR3: CSVGKQGGKTQYF

D: TRBD2
J: TRBJ2-7
V: TRBV19
size: NA
DNA: TGTGCCAGTAGTATACGGACTAGCGGCCTCTACGAGCAGTACTTC
CDR3: CASSIRTSGLYEQYF

D: NA
J: TRBJ1-2
V: TRBV10-2
size: NA
DNA: TGCGCCAGCAGTGAGGTCGGCAGGGGTGGCTACACCTTC
CDR3: CASSEVGRGGYTF

D: TRBD2
J: TRBJ2-1
V: TRBV5-7
size: NA
DNA: TGTGCCAGCAGCTCGACTAGCGGGGCCCCCGTCGATGAGCAGTTCTTC
CDR3: CASSSTSGAPVDEQFF

D: TRBD2
J: TRBJ2-1
V: TRBV7-3
size: NA
DNA: TGTGCCAGCAGCCCCCGGTCGGGTTTAGCGGGATTAAATGAGCAGTTCTTC
CDR3: CASSPRSGLAGLNEQFF

D: TRBD2
J: TRBJ2-3
V: TRBV19
size: few
DNA: TGTGCCAGTAGTTTGAGCGGGAGGGCCGCCACAGATACGCAGTATTTT
CDR3: CASSLSGRAATDTQYF

D: NA
J: TRBJ1-1
V: TRBV6-6
size: once
DNA: TGTGCCAGCAGGGAGAGCACTGAAGCTTTCTTT
CDR3: CASRESTEAFF

D: NA
J: TRBJ1-4
V: TRBV7-2
size: NA
DNA: TGTGCCAGCAGCTTATTCGGGGGCTCGAATGAAAAACTGTTTTTT
CDR3: CASSLFGGSNEKLFF

D: NA
J: TRBJ2-3
V: TRBV11-3
size: NA
DNA: TGTGCCAGCAGCTCGAGCTCAAATTCAGATACGCAGTATTTT
CDR3: CASSSSSNSDTQYF